These 16 T cell receptor beta chains originate from one sample sequenced in a study of blood T cells in healthy people across ages. Combining a sample-barcoded 5' primer with a J-beta primer mix, a second PCR ran for roughly 7 to 12 cycles. TCRdb reprocessed the 5' RACE reads with MiXCR, giving one entry per CDR3 protein. Of over a million distinct CDR3 sequences listed, 35% to 50% were seen once; the top ten hold approximately 17%. The sample taken for sequencing was blood. These receptors all stem from a woman aged 60-75 years in good health.

The chain is built from TRBV30 and TRBJ1-5, with TRBD1 identical over 7 bases. V dropped 0 bases and J dropped 7; count of bases not matched to a gene: 6. The CDR3 is made up of 14 amino acids. The germline CDR1 and CDR2 sequences are GTSNPN and SVGIG (reference sequence). CDR3 sequence: CAWSVQGRNQPQHF. The CDR3 DNA reads as TGTGCCTGGAGTGTACAGGGGAGAAACCAGCCCCAGCATTTT. The variable domain in full, with the rest retrieved from reference TRBV30 and TRBJ1-5, is SQTIHQWPATLVQPVGSPLSLECTVEGTSNPNLYWYRQAAGRGLQLLFYSVGIGQISSEVPQNLSASRPQDRQFILSSKKLLLSDSGFYLCAWSVQGRNQPQHFGDGTRLSIL.

This clonotype was recorded only once. The J gene is TRBJ2-5, the V gene TRBV4-2; D gene ambiguous. The DNA end is a closer match to TRBJ2-7, so the J assignment may be wrong. The CDR3 length is 13 residues. Germline loops: CDR1 LGHNA, CDR2 YNFKEQ. For the CDR3, the DNA is TGTGCCAGCAGCCAACAACCAAACTACGAGCAGTACTTC. Translated, it gives CASSQQPNYEQYF.

This clonotype was found a few times. The rearrangement joins TRBV2 to TRBJ2-3; TRBD2 agrees at 7 bases. CDR3 size: 16 residues. Germline V gene lookup returns CDR1 SNHLY and CDR2 FYNNEI. V trimming: 6 bases; J trimming: 2 bases; junction bases outside the gene matches: 11. DNA of the CDR3: TGTGCCAGCAGAAGCCCAAGCGGGACCGTCACAGATACGCAGTATTTT. Translating it yields CASRSPSGTVTDTQYF.

Only a few counts were recorded for this clonotype. The rearrangement links TRBV5-1 to TRBJ2-3; D possibly corresponds to TRBD1 (6 bases). Trimming took 4 bases from V and 8 from J, leaving 11 bases between them. Germline assignment: CDR1 SGHRS and CDR2 YFSETQ. This CDR3 has 12 residues. CDR3 nucleotides: TGCGCCAGCAGCCCCGAAGGGGGTACGCAGTATTTT. Amino acids: CASSPEGGTQYF.

This clonotype was detected many times. The chain couples TRBV18 to TRBJ2-5; D gene ambiguous. Trimming stripped 8 bases from V and 5 bases from J, with 15 bases between. CDR3 length: 13 amino acids. Germline V gene data show CDR1 as KGHSH and CDR2 as LQKENI. This CDR3 is CASSPPPGETQYF. The CDR3, as DNA: TGTGCCAGCAGCCCTCCCCCTGGGGAGACCCAGTACTTC.

The CDR3 bases are TGTGCCAGCAGCAACCCGTCGGCTAGCGGCTCCTACGAGCAGTACTTC. As protein: CASSNPSASGSYEQYF. This rearrangement joins TRBV5-4 to TRBJ2-7; 7 nucleotides match TRBD2. Trimming took 4 bases from V and 0 from J; bases not matched to a gene: 10. The CDR3 spans 16 residues. Looked up from germline, CDR1 is SGHNT and CDR2 is YYREEE (reference sequence).

The rearrangement uses TRBV4-1 and TRBJ2-1; 12 bases align to TRBD2. The CDR3 loop spans 16 amino acids. V lost 3 bases and J lost 5; bases outside the gene matches: 5. CDR1 and CDR2 from the germline V gene are MGHRA and YSYEKL. CDR3 residues: CASSHILAGGDNEQFF. In DNA, the CDR3 is TGCGCCAGCAGCCACATACTAGCGGGAGGTGACAATGAGCAGTTCTTC.

The J gene is TRBJ2-1, the V gene TRBV5-4, with TRBD2 matching over 7 bases. CDR1 and CDR2 from the germline V gene are SGHNT and YYREEE (reference sequence). The CDR3 has 15 amino acids. V was pared by 4 bases and J by 6 bases, with 10 bases of the junction left unmatched. The CDR3 here is CASSDTGLVSNEQFF. The DNA for the CDR3 is TGTGCCAGCAGCGATACAGGACTAGTCAGCAATGAGCAGTTCTTC.

This chain connects TRBV7-2 to TRBJ2-7; D perhaps matches TRBD2 (5 bases). This CDR3 region has 15 residues. From germline, CDR1 is SGHTA and CDR2 FQGNSA. Trimming cost V 4 bases and J 0 bases, with 13 bases left between them. The CDR3 loop is CASSSHVTSSYEQYF. In DNA form, the CDR3 reads TGTGCCAGCAGCTCCCATGTCACTAGCTCCTACGAGCAGTACTTC. Variable domain in full (rest from reference TRBV7-2 and TRBJ2-7): GAGVSQSPSNKVTEKGKDVELRCDPISGHTALYWYRQSLGQGLEFLIYFQGNSAPDKSGLPSDRFSAERTGGSVSTLTIQRTQQEDSAVYLCASSSHVTSSYEQYFGPGTRLTVT.

The CDR3 region has the DNA TGTGCCAGCAGATCGACAGGGCCCTACGAGCAGTACTTC. Translating it yields CASRSTGPYEQYF. The chain recombines TRBV28 with TRBJ2-7, with 7 bases that match TRBD1. Germline lookup yields CDR1 MDHEN and CDR2 SYDVKM. The CDR3 loop spans 13 amino acids. The ends lost 6 bases at V and 2 bases at J; junction bases unmatched: 4.

This clonotype was observed a handful of times. The chain recombines TRBV2 with TRBJ2-7, with D possibly being TRBD1 (5 bases). Germline V gene sequence: CDR1 SNHLY, CDR2 FYNNEI. The CDR3 runs 14 residues. Trimming removed 3 bases at V and 3 bases at J, with 12 bases between. The CDR3 DNA reads as TGTGCCAGCAGTGATGCAGGGTGGGACTACGAGCAGTACTTC. Amino acids: CASSDAGWDYEQYF. Based on the CDR3 plus reference TRBV2 and TRBJ2-7, the full variable domain is EPEVTQTPSHQVTQMGQEVILRCVPISNHLYFYWYRQILGQKVEFLVSFYNNEISEKSEIFDDQFSVERPDGSNFTLKIRSTKLEDSAMYFCASSDAGWDYEQYFGPGTRLTVT.

The chain carries TRBV5-6 and TRBJ2-5, with TRBD1 identical over 7 bases. Germline V gives CDR1 SGHDT, CDR2 YYEEEE. J was trimmed by 0 bases and V by 4 bases; bases with no gene match: 6. The CDR3 extends over 15 amino acids. The chain's CDR3 is CASSGLTGNQETQYF. The CDR3 nucleotides read TGTGCCAGCAGCGGCCTGACAGGGAACCAAGAGACCCAGTACTTC.

The V call is TRBV12-3 or TRBV12-4, the J call TRBJ1-5, with 11 bases aligning to TRBD1. With 5 bases clipped from V and 6 bases from J, the junction kept 6 bases outside the gene matches. The CDR3 runs 15 residues. As DNA, the CDR3 is TGTGCCAGCAGTACCGGACAGGGGGCAGCTCAGCCCCAGCATTTT. Encoded protein: CASSTGQGAAQPQHF.

This chain joins TRBV11-2 and TRBJ2-1, with D unresolved. The CDR3 consists of 16 residues. V shed 2 bases and J shed 3 bases, with 14 bases lying between them. In germline, CDR1 is SGHAT, CDR2 FQNNGV. The CDR3 nucleotides read TGTGCCAGCAGCTTATGGCGGTCTACCTACTACAATGAGCAGTTCTTC. Encoded protein: CASSLWRSTYYNEQFF.

This clonotype has a handful of counts. The rearrangement links TRBV3-1 to TRBJ2-7; D is ambiguous. The CDR3 has 14 residues. In germline, CDR1 is LGHDT, CDR2 YNNKEL (reference sequence). V was shortened by 5 bases and J by 3 bases, with 14 bases between the two germline ends. DNA for the CDR3: TGTGCCAGCAGCTCTCGATCTGACGGCTACGAGCAGTACTTC. Translated: CASSSRSDGYEQYF.

V usage is TRBV10-2 and J usage is TRBJ2-7; maybe TRBD1 (6 bases). From germline, CDR1 is WSHSY and CDR2 SAAADI. Between the trimmed V and J ends, which lost 7 bases and 4 bases, there was a span of 8 bases. The CDR3 has 11 amino acids. CDR3 loop: CASNQGYEQYF. CDR3 nucleotide sequence: TGCGCCAGCAATCAGGGGTACGAGCAGTACTTC.